Each of the 15 T cell receptor beta chains below was sequenced from the same sample in a study of blood T cells in healthy people across ages. Next came a second PCR, run for about 7 to 11 cycles, which used a sample-barcoded 5' primer along with a J-beta primer mix. TCRdb re-analysed the 5' RACE reads in MiXCR, keeping a single row per CDR3 protein. The sample lists some 790,000 distinct CDR3 sequences, more than 25% seen once, with around a sixth in the top ten. Sequenced input: blood. These TCRs come from a woman older than 75 in good health.

This clonotype has a count of ten or more. The V call is TRBV29-1, the J call TRBJ1-2; 9 bases are a match to TRBD1. Germline loops: CDR1 SQVTM, CDR2 ANQGSEA. This CDR3 spans 11 amino acids. With V trimmed by 6 bases and J by 6 bases, 2 bases remained unmatched. The CDR3 DNA reads TGCAGCGTGGGACAGGGCCATGGCTACACCTTC. The encoded protein is CSVGQGHGYTF.

This clonotype has just a few counts. The chain employs TRBV18 and TRBJ1-1; D uncertain. Trimming stripped 0 bases from V and 6 bases from J, with 11 bases between. The CDR3 runs to 14 residues. CDR1 KGHSH and CDR2 LQKENI come from the germline V gene. The CDR3 nucleotides are TGTGCCAGCTCACCACCAGGGTTGGGAGCTGAAGCTTTCTTT. Its protein product is CASSPPGLGAEAFF.

This clonotype showed up just a few times. J is TRBJ1-1 and V is TRBV2, with unresolved D. The germline CDR1 and CDR2 sequences are SNHLY and FYNNEI. The CDR3 spans 13 residues. V lost 5 bases to trimming and J lost 2 bases, with 9 bases between them. The CDR3 protein is CASSRLINTEAFF. CDR3 sequence (DNA): TGTGCCAGCAGTCGACTCATTAACACTGAAGCTTTCTTT. Supplemented by reference TRBV2 and TRBJ1-1, the full variable domain reads EPEVTQTPSHQVTQMGQEVILRCVPISNHLYFYWYRQILGQKVEFLVSFYNNEISEKSEIFDDQFSVERPDGSNFTLKIRSTKLEDSAMYFCASSRLINTEAFFGQGTRLTVV.

Points on this clonotype: The junction departs from germline at one end; a sequencing error may be responsible. The rearrangement links TRBV10-3 to TRBJ2-7; possible D gene TRBD2, 6 bases. The CDR3 spans 12 residues. Germline V gives CDR1 ENHRY, CDR2 SYGVKD. CDR3 bases: TGTACCATCAGTGGAGGGAAATGCGAGCAGTACTTC. Protein sequence: CTISGGKCEQYF.

The rearrangement joins TRBV20-1 to TRBJ1-1, with 7 bases that match TRBD1. Germline CDR1 reads DFQATT; CDR2 reads SNEGSKA (reference sequence). The V and J ends lost 5 bases and 3 bases, in that order; junction bases with no gene match: 12. This CDR3 is built from 15 residues. CDR3 nucleotide sequence: TGCAGTGCTCGCGGGGGGAGGGGGCAGGACACTGAAGCTTTCTTT. As protein: CSARGGRGQDTEAFF.

This clonotype was counted many times. The chain employs TRBV6-2 or TRBV6-3 and TRBJ2-6; D possibly corresponds to TRBD2 (7 bases). Germline CDR1 MNHEY, CDR2 SVGEGT. The V gene lost 0 bases and the J gene lost 3 bases, with 12 bases spanning the gap. This CDR3 region has 17 residues. The CDR3 sequence is CASSYSVGGLGANVLTF. The CDR3, as DNA: TGTGCCAGCAGTTACTCGGTCGGGGGGCTTGGGGCCAACGTCCTGACTTTC.

This rearrangement joins TRBV27 to TRBJ1-2; TRBD1 agrees at 8 bases. Trimming cost V 4 bases and J 2 bases; bases outside gene matches: 12. The CDR3 loop spans 17 amino acids. Per the germline V gene, CDR1 is MNHEY and CDR2 is SMNVEV (reference sequence). CDR3 residues: CASSYAKGTGVNYGYTF. The CDR3 DNA sequence: TGTGCCAGCAGTTACGCTAAGGGGACAGGAGTGAACTATGGCTACACCTTC.

In this sample, this clonotype turned up many times. The CDR3, as DNA: TGTGCCAGCAGCCAAGATCGGGGGCCTCAAAACATTCAGTACTTC. It yields the protein CASSQDRGPQNIQYF. The chain links TRBV4-2 to TRBJ2-4, with D tentatively TRBD1 or TRBD2 (6 bases each). This CDR3 region has 15 residues. The germline V gene encodes CDR1 LGHNA and CDR2 YNFKEQ. V lost 0 bases to trimming and J lost 5 bases, with 11 bases between them.

This clonotype was recorded many times. This chain links TRBV6-6 with TRBJ2-7; TRBD2 matches at 8 bases. Germline V gives CDR1 MNHNY, CDR2 SVGAGI (reference sequence). CDR3 length: 13 amino acids. The junction had 8 bases not matched to a gene; V was cut back by 9 bases and J by 4 bases. The CDR3 sequence is CASGGSGGYEQYF. CDR3 coding DNA: TGTGCCAGTGGGGGGTCGGGGGGGTACGAGCAGTACTTC.

This clonotype appeared many times. V is TRBV7-6 and J is TRBJ2-5; 9 positions match TRBD2. Germline assignment: CDR1 SGHVS and CDR2 FNYEAQ. V lost 11 bases to trimming and J lost 4 bases; unmatched junction nucleotides: 14. The CDR3 is made up of 15 amino acids. DNA for the CDR3: TGTGCCGGAGGGGCTAGCGGGGTACCGGGAGAGACCCAGTACTTC. As protein: CAGGASGVPGETQYF. Full variable domain (rest looked up from reference TRBV7-6 and TRBJ2-5): GAGVSQSPRYKVTKRGQDVALRCDPISGHVSLYWYRQALGQGPEFLTYFNYEAQQDKSGLPNDRFSAERPEGSISTLTIQRTEQRDSAMYRCAGGASGVPGETQYFGPGTRLLVL.

This clonotype was counted a few times. The chain links TRBV10-3 to TRBJ2-5; D not certain. CDR1 ENHRY and CDR2 SYGVKD come from the germline V gene. V was trimmed by 6 bases and J by 5 bases, leaving 7 bases between them. This CDR3 has 11 amino acids. CDR3 DNA sequence: TGTGCCATCAGCAACGGGGAGACCCAGTACTTC. Translation gives CAISNGETQYF.

This clonotype has more than one count but fewer than ten. The rearrangement uses TRBV12-3 or TRBV12-4 and TRBJ2-1; the match to TRBD1 covers 11 bases. The CDR3 runs 15 residues. V trimming: 6 bases; J trimming: 8 bases; junction bases outside the gene matches: 9. This chain's CDR3 is CASSLDRGLVDEQFF. The CDR3 DNA reads TGTGCCAGCAGCTTGGACAGGGGGCTTGTAGATGAGCAGTTCTTC.

This clonotype appeared a few times. The chain is built from TRBV21-1 and TRBJ1-1; the table's D call of TRBD1 was not tested on the DNA. TRBV21-1 is flagged as a pseudogene. The CDR3 has 19 residues. In DNA form, the CDR3 reads TGTGCCAGCAGCAAAGAGGATAGGGAGGGGGACAGGATGAACACTGAAGCTTTCTTT. This codes for CASSKEDREGDRMNTEAFF.

In this sample, this clonotype turned up many times. This chain connects TRBV27 to TRBJ2-2; the D is unclear. Germline lookup yields CDR1 MNHEY and CDR2 SMNVEV (reference sequence). The length of the CDR3 is 14 residues. V lost 3 bases and J lost 0, with 5 bases in between. The CDR3, as DNA: TGTGCCAGCAGTTTCCAAACGAACACCGGGGAGCTGTTTTTT. It specifies CASSFQTNTGELFF.

This clonotype was counted many times. V usage is TRBV7-2 and J usage is TRBJ2-3; D unresolved. Germline lookup yields CDR1 SGHTA and CDR2 FQGNSA. Trimming removed 5 bases at V and 2 bases at J, with 14 bases between. CDR3 length: 15 residues. CDR3 bases: TGTGCCAGCAGCGTATTCGGTCATTCCACAGATACGCAGTATTTT. Its protein is CASSVFGHSTDTQYF.